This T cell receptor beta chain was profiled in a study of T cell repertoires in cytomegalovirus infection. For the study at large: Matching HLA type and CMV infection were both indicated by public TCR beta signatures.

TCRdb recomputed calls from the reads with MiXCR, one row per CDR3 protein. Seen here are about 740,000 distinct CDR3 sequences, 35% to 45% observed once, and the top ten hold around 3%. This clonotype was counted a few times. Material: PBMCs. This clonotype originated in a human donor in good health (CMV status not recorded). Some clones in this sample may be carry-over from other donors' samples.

CDR3 protein: CASSIDSGRFYGYTF. The CDR3 bases are TGTGCCAGTAGTATAGATTCGGGCCGCTTCTATGGCTACACCTTC. The chain recombines TRBV19 with TRBJ1-2, with D uncertain. The CDR3 sequence is 15 residues long. Germline V gene lookup returns CDR1 LNHDA and CDR2 SQIVND (reference sequence). Deletions cut 0 bases from V and 4 bases from J, with 12 bases between.